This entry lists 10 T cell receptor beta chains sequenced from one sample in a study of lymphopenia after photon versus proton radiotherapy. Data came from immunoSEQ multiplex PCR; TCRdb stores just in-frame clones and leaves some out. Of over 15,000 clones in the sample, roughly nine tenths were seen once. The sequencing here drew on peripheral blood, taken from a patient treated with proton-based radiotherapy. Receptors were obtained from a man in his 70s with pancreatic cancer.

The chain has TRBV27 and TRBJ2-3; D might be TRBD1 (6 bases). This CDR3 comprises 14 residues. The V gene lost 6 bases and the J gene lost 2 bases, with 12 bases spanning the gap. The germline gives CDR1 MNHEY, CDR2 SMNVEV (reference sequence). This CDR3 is CASSMGQNTDTQYF. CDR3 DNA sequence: TGTGCCAGCAGCATGGGACAAAACACAGATACGCAGTATTTT.

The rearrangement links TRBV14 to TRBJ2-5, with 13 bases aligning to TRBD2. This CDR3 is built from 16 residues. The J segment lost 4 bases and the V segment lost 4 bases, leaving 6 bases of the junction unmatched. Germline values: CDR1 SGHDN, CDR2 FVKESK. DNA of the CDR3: TGTGCCAGCAGCCCCAGACGACTAGCGGGGGGAGAGACCCAGTACTTC. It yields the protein CASSPRRLAGGETQYF.

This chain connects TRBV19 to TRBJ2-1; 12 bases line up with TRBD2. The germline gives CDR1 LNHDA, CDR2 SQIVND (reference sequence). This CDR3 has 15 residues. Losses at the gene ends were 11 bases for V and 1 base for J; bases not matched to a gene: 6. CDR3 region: CAGRLAGASYNEQFF. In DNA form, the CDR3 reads TGTGCCGGAAGACTAGCGGGGGCTTCCTACAATGAGCAGTTCTTC.

DNA for the CDR3: TGCGCCAGCAGCTGGACTAGCGGGGGCTCCTACGAGCAGTACTTC. Protein sequence: CASSWTSGGSYEQYF. The genes are TRBV5-1 and TRBJ2-7; 13 bases are shared with TRBD2. Germline CDR1 is SGHRS and CDR2 is YFSETQ. The CDR3 sequence is 15 residues long. V lost 3 bases to trimming and J lost 0 bases; unmatched junction nucleotides: 0.

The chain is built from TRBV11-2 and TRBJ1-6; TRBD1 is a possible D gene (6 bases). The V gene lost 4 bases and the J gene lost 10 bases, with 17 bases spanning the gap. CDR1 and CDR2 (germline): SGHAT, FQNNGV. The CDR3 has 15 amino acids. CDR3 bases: TGTGCCAGCAGCTCGCCCCGTGACAGGACATCACCCCTCCACTTT. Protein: CASSSPRDRTSPLHF.

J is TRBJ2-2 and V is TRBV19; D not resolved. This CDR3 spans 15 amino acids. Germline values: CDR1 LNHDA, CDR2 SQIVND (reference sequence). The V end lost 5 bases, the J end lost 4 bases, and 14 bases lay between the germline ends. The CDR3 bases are TGTGCCAGTAGTCTCCCGGGTGTAGGCACCGGGGAGCTGTTTTTT. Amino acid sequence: CASSLPGVGTGELFF. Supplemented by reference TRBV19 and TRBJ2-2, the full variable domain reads DGGITQSPKYLFRKEGQNVTLSCEQNLNHDAMYWYRQDPGQGLRLIYYSQIVNDFQKGDIAEGYSVSREKKESFPLTVTSAQKNPTAFYLCASSLPGVGTGELFFGEGSRLTVL.

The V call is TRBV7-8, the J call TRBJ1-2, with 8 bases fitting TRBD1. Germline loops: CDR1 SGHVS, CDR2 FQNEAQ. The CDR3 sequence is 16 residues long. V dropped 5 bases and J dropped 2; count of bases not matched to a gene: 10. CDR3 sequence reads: CASSPRRDRLNYGYTF. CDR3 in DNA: TGTGCCAGCAGCCCCAGACGGGACAGGCTCAACTATGGCTACACCTTC.

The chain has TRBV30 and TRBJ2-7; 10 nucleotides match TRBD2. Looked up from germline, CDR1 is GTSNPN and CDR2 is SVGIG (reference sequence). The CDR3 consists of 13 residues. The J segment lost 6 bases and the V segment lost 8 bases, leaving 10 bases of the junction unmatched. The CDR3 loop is CARGPAGGTEQYF. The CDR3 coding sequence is TGTGCCCGGGGGCCAGCGGGGGGGACCGAGCAGTACTTC. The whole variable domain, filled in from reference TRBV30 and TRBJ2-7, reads SQTIHQWPATLVQPVGSPLSLECTVEGTSNPNLYWYRQAAGRGLQLLFYSVGIGQISSEVPQNLSASRPQDRQFILSSKKLLLSDSGFYLCARGPAGGTEQYFGPGTRLTVT.

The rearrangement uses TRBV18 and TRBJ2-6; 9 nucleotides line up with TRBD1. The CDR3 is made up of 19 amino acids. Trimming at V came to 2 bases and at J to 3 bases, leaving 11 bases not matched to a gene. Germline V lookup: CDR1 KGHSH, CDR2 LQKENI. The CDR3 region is CASSPSDRGTIFGANVLTF. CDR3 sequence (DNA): TGTGCCAGCTCACCATCGGACAGGGGTACAATTTTTGGGGCCAACGTCCTGACTTTC.

CDR3 sequence (DNA): TGTGCCAGCAGCTTAAGGCTAGCGGGAGTAACGGGGGCCAACGTCCTGACTTTC. It encodes CASSLRLAGVTGANVLTF. The rearrangement links TRBV7-6 to TRBJ2-6; 10 positions match TRBD2. After removal of 2 bases from V and 4 bases from J, the junction contained 8 bases not matched to a gene. The CDR3 loop spans 18 amino acids. The germline V gene encodes CDR1 SGHVS and CDR2 FNYEAQ.